The T cell receptor (beta chain) under discussion was sequenced for a study of cytomegalovirus exposure and HLA in healthy donors. Overall study findings and caveats: Links to common viral pathogens appeared, in a later analysis, for several of the most significant clusters.

With regard to this clone: Its antigen remains unknown.

Germline lookup yields CDR1 SGHTA and CDR2 FQGNSA. The CDR3 consists of 14 residues. PCR primers comprised 60 Vbeta and 13 Jbeta primers. The data were produced by immunoSEQ multiplex PCR, yet TCRdb's version contains in-frame clones alone and is incomplete. The sample contains 95,000 to 110,000 clones, 75% to 80% of which appear only once. The chain has TRBV7-2 and TRBJ2-5; 7 nucleotides align to TRBD1. The end of the DNA aligns better with TRBJ2-7, so the J call may be wrong. The source of this sequence is a man between 60 and 70 years old in good health and CMV-seropositive. Material for sequencing was PBMCs. The CDR3, as DNA: TGTGCCAGCAGCCCCTCCCCAGGGGGTTACGAGCAGTACTTC. Encoded protein: CASSPSPGGYEQYF.